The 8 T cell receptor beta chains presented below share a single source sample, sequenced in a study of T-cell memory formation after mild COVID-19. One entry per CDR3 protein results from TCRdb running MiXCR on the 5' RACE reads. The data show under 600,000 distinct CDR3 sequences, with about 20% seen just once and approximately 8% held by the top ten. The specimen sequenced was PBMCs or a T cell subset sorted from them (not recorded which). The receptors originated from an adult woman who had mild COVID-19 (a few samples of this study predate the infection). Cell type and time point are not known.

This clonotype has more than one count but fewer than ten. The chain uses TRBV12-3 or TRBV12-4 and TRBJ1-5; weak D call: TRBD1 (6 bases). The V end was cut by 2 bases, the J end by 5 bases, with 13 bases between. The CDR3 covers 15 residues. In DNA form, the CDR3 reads TGTGCCAGCAGTTTAACGAGGACAGCCGATCAGCCCCAGCATTTT. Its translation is CASSLTRTADQPQHF.

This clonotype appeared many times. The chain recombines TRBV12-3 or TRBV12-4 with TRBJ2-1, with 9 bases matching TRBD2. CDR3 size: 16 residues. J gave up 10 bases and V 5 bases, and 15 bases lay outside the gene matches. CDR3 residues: CASSLSPGSREGEQFF. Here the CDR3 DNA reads TGTGCCAGCAGTCTAAGCCCTGGTTCGCGGGAGGGCGAGCAGTTCTTC.

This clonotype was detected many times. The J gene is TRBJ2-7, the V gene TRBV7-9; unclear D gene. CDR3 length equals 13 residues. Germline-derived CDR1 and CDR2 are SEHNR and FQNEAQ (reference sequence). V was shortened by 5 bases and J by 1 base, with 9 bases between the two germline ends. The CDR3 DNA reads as TGTGCCAGCAGCCCCGTCGTATCCTACGAGCAGTACTTC. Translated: CASSPVVSYEQYF.

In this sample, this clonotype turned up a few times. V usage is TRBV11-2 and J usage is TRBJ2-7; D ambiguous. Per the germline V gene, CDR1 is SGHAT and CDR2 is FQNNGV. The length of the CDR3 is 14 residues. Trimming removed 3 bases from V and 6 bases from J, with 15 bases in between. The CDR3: CASSLTFWASEQYF. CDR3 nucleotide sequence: TGTGCCAGCAGCTTGACGTTCTGGGCATCCGAGCAGTACTTC.

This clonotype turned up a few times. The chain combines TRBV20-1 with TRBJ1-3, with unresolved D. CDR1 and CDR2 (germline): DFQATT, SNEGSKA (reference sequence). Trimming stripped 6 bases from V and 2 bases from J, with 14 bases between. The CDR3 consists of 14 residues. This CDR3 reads CSAINEITGNTIYF. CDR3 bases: TGCAGTGCCATCAACGAAATAACTGGAAACACCATATATTTT.

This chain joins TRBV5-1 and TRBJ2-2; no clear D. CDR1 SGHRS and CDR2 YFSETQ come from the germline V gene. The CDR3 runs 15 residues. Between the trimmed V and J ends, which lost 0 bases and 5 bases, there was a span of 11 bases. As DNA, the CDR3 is TGCGCCAGCAGCTTGGAAGTCTTGGGGACCGGGGAGCTGTTTTTT. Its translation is CASSLEVLGTGELFF.

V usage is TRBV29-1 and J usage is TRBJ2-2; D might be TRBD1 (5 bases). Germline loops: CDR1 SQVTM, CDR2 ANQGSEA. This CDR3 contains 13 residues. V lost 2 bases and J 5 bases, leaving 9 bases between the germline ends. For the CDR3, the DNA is TGCAGCGTTGAAATGTCAGGGACCGGGGAGCTGTTTTTT. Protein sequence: CSVEMSGTGELFF.

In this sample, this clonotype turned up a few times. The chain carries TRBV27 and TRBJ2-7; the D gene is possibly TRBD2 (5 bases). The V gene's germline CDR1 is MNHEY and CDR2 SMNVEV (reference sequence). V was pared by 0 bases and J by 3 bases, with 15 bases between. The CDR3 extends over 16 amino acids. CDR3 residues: CASSLSFARGGYEQYF. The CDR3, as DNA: TGTGCCAGCAGTTTATCCTTCGCCCGAGGAGGCTACGAGCAGTACTTC.